The 29 T cell receptor beta chains presented below share a single source sample, sequenced in a study of cytomegalovirus exposure and HLA in healthy donors. Generated by immunoSEQ multiplex PCR, the TCRdb table keeps only in-frame clones and is missing some. This table holds some 130,000 clones, almost 85% found once. Sequenced material: PBMCs. Receptors were obtained from a woman in her 30s in good health and CMV-seronegative.

The V gene is TRBV15, the J gene TRBJ1-6, with unresolved D. Trimming removed 0 bases from V and 14 bases from J, with 14 bases in between. CDR1 is LNHNV and CDR2 is YYDKDF in the germline V gene (reference sequence). This CDR3 contains 14 residues. The CDR3 region is CATSRDGQEGALHF. The CDR3 DNA reads TGTGCCACCAGCAGAGATGGCCAAGAGGGAGCCCTCCACTTT. Full variable domain (missing parts from reference TRBV15 and TRBJ1-6): DAMVIQNPRYQVTQFGKPVTLSCSQTLNHNVMYWYQQKSSQAPKLLFHYYDKDFNNEADTPDNFQSRRPNTSFCFLDIRSPGLGDTAMYLCATSRDGQEGALHFGNGTRLTVT.

The rearrangement uses TRBV19 and TRBJ2-7; 7 bases are shared with TRBD1. J lost 1 base, V lost 0 bases, and 0 bases had no gene match. The CDR3 contains 14 residues. CDR1 is LNHDA and CDR2 is SQIVND in the germline V gene (reference sequence). The CDR3 coding sequence is TGTGCCAGTAGTATAGACAGGGGGTCCTACGAGCAGTACTTC. This translates into CASSIDRGSYEQYF.

The chain couples TRBV7-6 to TRBJ2-5, with D maybe TRBD2 (5 bases). Trimming cost V 5 bases and J 5 bases, with 21 bases left between them. Germline CDR1 reads SGHVS; CDR2 reads FNYEAQ. This CDR3 contains 16 residues. CDR3 nucleotides: TGTGCCAGCAGCCAAGGGAGCACTTCGCTCAGGGAGACCCAGTACTTC. This encodes CASSQGSTSLRETQYF.

In regard to this clone: Mismatch with germline at one junction end may stem from a read error. The rearrangement uses TRBV7-2 and TRBJ2-1; 10 bases line up with TRBD1. CDR1 and CDR2 (germline): SGHTA, FQGNSA. The CDR3 is 13 residues long. For the CDR3, the DNA is TGTGCCAGCAGCTTCTACCGGGACAGGGGCTTAATCTTC. Translation gives CASSFYRDRGLIF.

The chain carries TRBV7-2 and TRBJ1-2, with D unresolved. This CDR3 spans 12 amino acids. Between the trimmed V and J ends, which lost 0 bases and 14 bases, there was a span of 13 bases. Looked up from germline, CDR1 is SGHTA and CDR2 is FQGNSA. The chain's CDR3 is CASSLAGGSQTF. The CDR3 DNA follows: TGTGCCAGCAGCTTAGCGGGAGGGTCTCAAACCTTC.

The V and J genes are TRBV6-5 and TRBJ1-2; D is perhaps TRBD1 (5 bases). Trimming took off 5 bases at V and 1 base at J, with 8 bases between the two ends. The CDR3 spans 13 residues. Germline V gene data show CDR1 as MNHEY and CDR2 as SVGAGI. The CDR3 sequence is CASSKTDNYGYTF. The CDR3 region has the DNA TGTGCCAGCAGTAAGACAGATAACTATGGCTACACCTTC.

This chain links TRBV10-1 with TRBJ1-4; TRBD1 is a possible D gene (5 bases). V was shortened by 4 bases and J by 5 bases, with 17 bases between the two germline ends. The CDR3 covers 16 residues. From germline, CDR1 is WNHNN and CDR2 SYGVQD (reference sequence). CDR3 sequence reads: CASSGREWGRNEKLFF. For the CDR3, the DNA is TGCGCCAGCAGTGGACGGGAGTGGGGGAGGAATGAAAAACTGTTTTTT.

CDR3 protein: CASSLGDRAGEQFF. In nucleotides, the CDR3 is TGTGCCAGCAGTTTGGGAGACAGGGCAGGTGAGCAGTTCTTC. J is TRBJ2-1 and V is TRBV27; 7 positions match TRBD1. Trimming took 3 bases from V and 9 from J; bases not matched to a gene: 8. Germline loops: CDR1 MNHEY, CDR2 SMNVEV (reference sequence). The CDR3 covers 14 residues.

V is TRBV11-2 and J is TRBJ1-5; 10 bases match TRBD1. CDR1 is SGHAT and CDR2 is FQNNGV in the germline V gene. This CDR3 has 15 residues. V lost 1 base, J lost 6 bases, and 3 bases stayed unmatched. CDR3 nucleotides: TGTGCCAGCAGCTTAGGGACAGGGGGAACTCAGCCCCAGCATTTT. This codes for CASSLGTGGTQPQHF.

This clone was detected once. The chain couples TRBV5-1 to TRBJ2-5; 12 bases are shared with TRBD2. Trimming removed 7 bases from V and 4 bases from J; junction bases left unmatched: 14. The germline V gene encodes CDR1 SGHRS and CDR2 YFSETQ. The CDR3 length is 17 residues. The CDR3 region is CASSRELAGGIGETQYF. The CDR3 coding sequence is TGCGCCAGCTCAAGGGAGCTAGCGGGGGGGATAGGAGAGACCCAGTACTTC.

The J gene is TRBJ2-2, the V gene TRBV5-1; TRBD2 matches 10 bases. V dropped 1 base and J dropped 6; count of bases not matched to a gene: 9. CDR3 length: 17 residues. The germline V gene has CDR1 SGHRS and CDR2 YFSETQ. This CDR3 is CASSLTSGGALAGELFF. The DNA for the CDR3 is TGCGCCAGCAGCTTGACCAGCGGGGGGGCCTTGGCCGGGGAGCTGTTTTTT.

The CDR3 nucleotides are TGTGCCAGCAGCTCCGAAGTGGGGAGACACAATGAGCAGTTCTTC. As protein: CASSSEVGRHNEQFF. The chain links TRBV7-2 to TRBJ2-1; a possible D gene is TRBD2 (5 bases). Germline V lookup: CDR1 SGHTA, CDR2 FQGNSA. V shed 4 bases and J shed 5 bases, with 15 bases lying between them. The CDR3 totals 15 residues.

The V gene is TRBV28, the J gene TRBJ1-2, with D possibly matching TRBD1 (5 bases). The ends were cut back, 5 bases at V and 4 bases at J, with 11 bases in the middle. The CDR3 runs to 13 residues. Per germline, CDR1 MDHEN and CDR2 SYDVKM. The CDR3 DNA is TGTGCCAGCAGTGCCGACAGAGTCTATGGCTACACCTTC. Amino acids: CASSADRVYGYTF.

The chain couples TRBV27 to TRBJ2-3; D possibly corresponds to TRBD2 (7 bases). CDR3 length: 15 residues. The V end lost 6 bases, the J end lost 2 bases, and 15 bases lay between the germline ends. Germline V gives CDR1 MNHEY, CDR2 SMNVEV (reference sequence). CDR3 region: CASSRTGRATDTQYF. CDR3 DNA: TGTGCCAGCAGCCGCACAGGGAGGGCCACAGATACGCAGTATTTT.

This clone was observed a few times. The chain recombines TRBV15 with TRBJ2-1, with D perhaps matching TRBD2 (7 bases). The V end lost 0 bases, the J end lost 5 bases, and 23 bases lay between the germline ends. The CDR3 consists of 19 residues. Looked up from germline, CDR1 is LNHNV and CDR2 is YYDKDF (reference sequence). CDR3 amino acids: CATSRDSYQTGGLNNEQFF. The CDR3, as DNA: TGTGCCACCAGCAGAGATTCCTACCAGACGGGGGGCTTGAACAATGAGCAGTTCTTC.

V and J are TRBV6-5 and TRBJ1-6; the match to TRBD1 covers 7 bases. The CDR3 spans 14 residues. V was clipped by 7 bases and J by 5 bases; unmatched bases: 5. The germline CDR1 and CDR2 sequences are MNHEY and SVGAGI. The chain's CDR3 is CASKTGTDNSPLHF. CDR3 nucleotides: TGTGCCAGCAAGACGGGGACAGATAATTCACCCCTCCACTTT.

This clone was detected many times. The CDR3 spells CASSPGGFSYEQYF. The CDR3 DNA reads TGTGCCAGCAGCCCGGGAGGTTTCTCCTACGAGCAGTACTTC. This chain uses TRBV5-4 with TRBJ2-7; 7 bases are a match to TRBD2. There are 14 residues in the CDR3. Germline lookup yields CDR1 SGHNT and CDR2 YYREEE (reference sequence). V trimming: 4 bases; J trimming: 0 bases; junction bases outside the gene matches: 4.

The V gene is TRBV7-9, the J gene TRBJ2-7; 9 bases are a match to TRBD1. V dropped 2 bases and J dropped 7; count of bases not matched to a gene: 12. Germline CDR1 reads SEHNR; CDR2 reads FQNEAQ (reference sequence). The CDR3 is made up of 16 amino acids. In nucleotides, the CDR3 is TGTGCCAGCAGCTTATCCGGACAGGGGAGATTACGGGAGCAGTACTTC. This sequence encodes CASSLSGQGRLREQYF.

V gene TRBV4-1 combines with J gene TRBJ1-3, with a tentative D call TRBD1 (5 bases). The CDR3 covers 16 residues. Germline loops: CDR1 MGHRA, CDR2 YSYEKL. The V end was cut by 0 bases, the J end by 4 bases, with 13 bases between. This CDR3 is CASSQDWGSLGNTIYF. CDR3 in DNA: TGCGCCAGCAGCCAAGATTGGGGCAGTTTGGGAAACACCATATATTTT.

The chain is built from TRBV27 and TRBJ2-1, with a possible D match to TRBD2 (5 bases). Looked up from germline, CDR1 is MNHEY and CDR2 is SMNVEV (reference sequence). This CDR3 spans 14 amino acids. V lost 6 bases to trimming and J lost 0 bases, with 9 bases between them. CDR3 region: CASRREGSYNEQFF. For the CDR3, the DNA is TGTGCCAGCAGACGTGAGGGCTCCTACAATGAGCAGTTCTTC.

The chain recombines TRBV19 with TRBJ1-5; D gene uncertain. CDR1 is LNHDA and CDR2 is SQIVND in the germline V gene (reference sequence). The CDR3 runs 12 residues. Trimming stripped 5 bases from V and 9 bases from J, with 11 bases between. The CDR3 region is CASSARFLPQHF. CDR3 bases: TGTGCCAGTAGTGCGAGGTTTCTGCCCCAGCATTTT.

This clone appeared a few times. V usage is TRBV15 and J usage is TRBJ1-6, with D perhaps matching TRBD1 (5 bases). Germline CDR1 and CDR2: LNHNV and YYDKDF (reference sequence). This CDR3 is built from 15 residues. The V end was cut by 0 bases, the J end by 10 bases, with 13 bases between. The CDR3 reads CATSRDPQGRSPLHF. DNA for the CDR3: TGTGCCACCAGCAGAGATCCCCAGGGTCGCTCACCCCTCCACTTT.

The chain links TRBV15 to TRBJ2-2; a possible D gene is TRBD1 (5 bases). This CDR3 comprises 14 residues. V lost 0 bases and J 6 bases, leaving 8 bases between the germline ends. CDR1 is LNHNV and CDR2 is YYDKDF in the germline V gene (reference sequence). CDR3 DNA sequence: TGTGCCACCAGCAGAGATCAAGGGGCCGGGGAGCTGTTTTTT. This sequence encodes CATSRDQGAGELFF.

This clone has just one count. The V call is TRBV7-2, the J call TRBJ2-7; D perhaps matches TRBD1 (5 bases). V was pared by 1 base and J by 2 bases, with 9 bases between. Germline loops: CDR1 SGHTA, CDR2 FQGNSA. This CDR3 is built from 14 residues. CDR3 amino acids: CASSLVGQTYEQYF. The CDR3 DNA reads as TGTGCCAGCAGCTTAGTGGGGCAGACCTACGAGCAGTACTTC.

This rearrangement joins TRBV28 to TRBJ2-7; D call uncertain. The germline V gene has CDR1 MDHEN and CDR2 SYDVKM. V lost 1 base and J 7 bases, leaving 11 bases between the germline ends. The CDR3 runs 13 residues. For the CDR3, the DNA is TGTGCCAGCAGTTTATTATCCACCGGGGAGCAGTACTTC. Protein sequence: CASSLLSTGEQYF.

The chain has TRBV5-6 and TRBJ2-5; the match to TRBD1 covers 7 bases. V lost 3 bases and J lost 4; bases outside the gene matches: 0. This CDR3 has 12 residues. Germline lookup yields CDR1 SGHDT and CDR2 YYEEEE. This chain's CDR3 is CASSWTGETQYF. In nucleotides, the CDR3 is TGTGCCAGCAGCTGGACAGGAGAGACCCAGTACTTC.

This chain joins TRBV6-5 and TRBJ1-5; D is uncertain. The V and J ends lost 7 bases and 1 base respectively, with 8 bases between them. In germline, CDR1 is MNHEY, CDR2 SVGAGI. The CDR3 runs to 13 residues. CDR3 nucleotide sequence: TGTGCCAGCATGAGGCGAAGCAATCAGCCCCAGCATTTT. It encodes CASMRRSNQPQHF.

The gene calls are TRBV19 and TRBJ1-1, with D possibly TRBD1 on 6 matching bases. In germline, CDR1 is LNHDA, CDR2 SQIVND (reference sequence). The CDR3 has 15 residues. V lost 8 bases and J lost 0, with 16 bases in between. CDR3 amino acids: CASQLQGNMNTEAFF. In nucleotides, the CDR3 is TGTGCCAGTCAGCTGCAGGGGAACATGAACACTGAAGCTTTCTTT.

This chain joins TRBV9 and TRBJ2-3; 10 nucleotides line up with TRBD1. Germline values: CDR1 SGDLS, CDR2 YYNGEE. The CDR3 length is 15 residues. Losses at the gene ends were 3 bases for V and 2 bases for J; bases not matched to a gene: 3. As DNA, the CDR3 is TGTGCCAGCAGCGCAGGACAGGGGGTCACAGATACGCAGTATTTT. Translated, it gives CASSAGQGVTDTQYF.